This T cell receptor beta chain was retrieved from a study of cytomegalovirus exposure and HLA in healthy donors. Findings and limits, study-wide: A previous analysis found most TCR beta V segments productive roughly 90% or roughly 30% of the time. CMV serostatus was the only immune exposure information that was available. The study assumed roughly uniform donor sequencing depth for presence/absence analyses.

For this clone: Its antigen is unknown.

It was with 60 Vbeta and 13 Jbeta primers that the PCR ran. Generated by immunoSEQ multiplex PCR, the TCRdb table keeps only in-frame clones and is missing some. This sample yields about 160,000 clones, of which roughly 83% are seen a single time; roughly 4% belongs to the top ten. Sequencing used PBMCs. The clonotype comes from a human donor in good health.

The CDR3 DNA sequence: TGTGCCACCAGTCCGACAGGGACTAGCGGCTACACCTTC. Encoded protein: CATSPTGTSGYTF. V usage is TRBV19 and J usage is TRBJ1-2; 7 bases align to TRBD1. J gave up 8 bases and V 10 bases, and 13 bases lay outside the gene matches. CDR1 LNHDA and CDR2 SQIVND come from the germline V gene (reference sequence). This CDR3 is 13 amino acids long.